Below are 17 T cell receptor beta chains sequenced from a single sample in a study of blood T cells in healthy people across ages. Using a J-beta primer mix together with a sample-barcoded 5' primer, a second PCR was run for roughly 6 to 12 cycles. TCRdb analysed the 5' RACE reads with MiXCR anew, one entry per CDR3 protein. The sample yields around 580,000 distinct CDR3 sequences, 40% to 55% seen once. Sequenced sample: blood. The receptor source for this set is a man aged 80 or over in good health.

The chain couples TRBV7-2 to TRBJ2-2, with 7 nucleotides matching TRBD1. CDR3 length: 15 residues. The V gene end was trimmed by 5 bases and the J gene end by 2 bases; junction bases not matched to a gene: 5. Germline V gene sequence: CDR1 SGHTA, CDR2 FQGNSA. For the CDR3, the DNA is TGTGCCAGCAGCCAGGGACAGATTAACACCGGGGAGCTGTTTTTT. This translates into CASSQGQINTGELFF.

The V and J genes are TRBV10-2 and TRBJ2-7; 8 positions agree with TRBD2. The V and J ends lost 7 bases and 5 bases, in that order; junction bases with no gene match: 7. CDR1 WSHSY and CDR2 SAAADI come from the germline V gene. This CDR3 is built from 13 residues. Here the CDR3 reads CASTGGRSDEQYF. The CDR3 bases are TGCGCCAGCACGGGCGGGAGGAGCGACGAGCAGTACTTC.

This clonotype turned up a few times. The CDR3 spells CASNLRPRQYF. The DNA of the CDR3 is TGTGCCAGCAATCTGAGGCCGCGACAGTATTTT. The genes are TRBV6-2 or TRBV6-3 and TRBJ2-3; no definite D call. This CDR3 region has 11 residues. V lost 7 bases, J lost 12 bases, and 14 bases lay in between. The germline V gene has CDR1 MNHEY and CDR2 SVGEGT.

This sequence joins TRBV27 and TRBJ2-3; TRBD2 agrees at 14 bases. Germline assignment: CDR1 MNHEY and CDR2 SMNVEV (reference sequence). With 5 bases clipped from V and 6 bases from J, the junction kept 7 bases outside the gene matches. This CDR3 spans 16 amino acids. CDR3 DNA: TGTGCCAGCAGTACGGGACTAGCGGGAGTCTTCGATACGCAGTATTTT. Translated, it gives CASSTGLAGVFDTQYF.

This clonotype was counted only a few times. The chain has TRBV4-1 and TRBJ2-3; D not resolved. Germline lookup yields CDR1 MGHRA and CDR2 YSYEKL. V was shortened by 1 base and J by 0 bases, with 17 bases between the two germline ends. The CDR3 is made up of 18 amino acids. As DNA, the CDR3 is TGCGCCAGCAGCCAAGCGGCCACGGGTCGCCATAGCACAGATACGCAGTATTTT. This encodes CASSQAATGRHSTDTQYF.

The chain couples TRBV7-2 to TRBJ1-1; D gene ambiguous. From germline, CDR1 is SGHTA and CDR2 FQGNSA. This CDR3 region has 15 residues. Trimming removed 5 bases from V and 6 bases from J, with 19 bases in between. Here the CDR3 reads CASSLDLGGIPEAFF. CDR3 DNA: TGTGCCAGCAGCCTAGACCTAGGCGGAATCCCTGAAGCTTTCTTT.

This clonotype has just a few counts. V gene TRBV9 combines with J gene TRBJ2-1; 10 nucleotides align to TRBD2. The CDR3 is made up of 13 amino acids. The V gene end was trimmed by 4 bases and the J gene end by 14 bases; junction bases not matched to a gene: 9. The germline V gene has CDR1 SGDLS and CDR2 YYNGEE. The CDR3 protein is CASSPTLAGEEFF. CDR3 sequence (DNA): TGTGCCAGCAGCCCCACTCTAGCGGGAGAGGAGTTCTTC.

This chain connects TRBV7-6 to TRBJ1-3; the match to TRBD1 covers 9 bases. Germline V gene data show CDR1 as SGHVS and CDR2 as FNYEAQ. The CDR3 runs to 15 residues. With 0 bases clipped from V and 3 bases from J, the junction kept 0 bases outside the gene matches. The CDR3 reads CASSLATGGGNTIYF. The CDR3 DNA reads as TGTGCCAGCAGCTTAGCGACAGGGGGTGGAAACACCATATATTTT.

The chain is built from TRBV3-1 and TRBJ2-5; possibly TRBD1 for D (6 bases). This CDR3 is built from 17 residues. Germline V gene lookup returns CDR1 LGHDT and CDR2 YNNKEL (reference sequence). V was shortened by 0 bases and J by 4 bases, with 18 bases between the two germline ends. The CDR3 bases are TGTGCCAGCAGCCAAGAAGCCGGACAGATAATTAGAGAGACCCAGTACTTC. Its protein is CASSQEAGQIIRETQYF.

This clonotype was seen more than once but under ten times. The chain recombines TRBV27 with TRBJ2-4; 9 nucleotides line up with TRBD2. Matching the DNA end better, TRBJ2-7 makes the J call doubtful. CDR3 length: 15 amino acids. From germline, CDR1 is MNHEY and CDR2 SMNVEV (reference sequence). CDR3: CASSLFAGGNYEQYF. The CDR3 DNA reads TGTGCCAGCAGTTTATTCGCGGGAGGGAATTACGAGCAGTACTTC.

There are many counts of this clonotype. The CDR3 region has the DNA TGTGCCAGCAGTTACTCCGGGACTAGCGGGGCCTCCTACGAGCAGTACTTC. Translation gives CASSYSGTSGASYEQYF. The chain combines TRBV6-5 with TRBJ2-7, with 13 bases fitting TRBD2. Trimming cost V 0 bases and J 0 bases; bases outside gene matches: 2. The length of the CDR3 is 17 residues. Germline V gene lookup returns CDR1 MNHEY and CDR2 SVGAGI.

V usage is TRBV20-1 and J usage is TRBJ2-2; D ambiguous. CDR3 length: 14 amino acids. The V end was cut by 1 base, the J end by 4 bases, with 10 bases between. CDR1 is DFQATT and CDR2 is SNEGSKA in the germline V gene (reference sequence). The CDR3 DNA sequence: TGCAGTGCTAGAGGACCGGCCCTCACCGGGGAGCTGTTTTTT. Translation gives CSARGPALTGELFF.

As DNA, the CDR3 is TGCGCCAGCAGCTTGGCCCCGACAGGGAGGACCGGGGAGCTGTTTTTT. Amino acids: CASSLAPTGRTGELFF. The J gene is TRBJ2-2, the V gene TRBV5-1; TRBD1 might be the D (7 bases). Germline V lookup: CDR1 SGHRS, CDR2 YFSETQ. The CDR3 has 16 residues. Trimming took 0 bases from V and 5 from J, leaving 14 bases between them.

V gene TRBV11-2 combines with J gene TRBJ1-1; TRBD1 might be the D (6 bases). V dropped 5 bases and J dropped 5 bases, with 18 bases sitting between them. The length of the CDR3 is 15 residues. CDR1 SGHAT and CDR2 FQNNGV come from the germline V gene. CDR3 amino acids: CASSAYTGLRTEAFF. In DNA form, the CDR3 reads TGTGCCAGCAGCGCCTACACAGGGTTGAGAACTGAAGCTTTCTTT.

About this clonotype itself: At one end the junction does not follow the germline gene, possibly because of a read error. The CDR3 nucleotides are TGTACCAGCAGCATGAGGGGATCTGGTAATGAAAAACTGTTTTTT. Protein product: CTSSMRGSGNEKLFF. J is TRBJ1-4 and V is TRBV7-9, with a weak D call TRBD1 (5 bases). CDR3 length: 15 amino acids. CDR1 and CDR2 from the germline V gene are SEHNR and FQNEAQ (reference sequence).

With respect to this clonotype: The conserved closing phenylalanine or tryptophan is absent in this CDR3, likely reflecting a read error. The V gene is TRBV5-1, the J gene TRBJ2-7; the D call may be TRBD1 or TRBD2 (5 bases each). The CDR3 loop spans 16 amino acids. Trimming stripped 0 bases from V and 4 bases from J, with 17 bases between. Germline lookup yields CDR1 SGHRS and CDR2 YFSETQ. Here the CDR3 DNA reads TGCGCCAGCAGCTTGGGAGAGGGCCGAAGGGGTTACGAGCAGTACATC. As protein: CASSLGEGRRGYEQYI.

About this clonotype itself: A much larger clone lies a single base off, so this may be a read error. The V and J genes are TRBV6-6 and TRBJ1-2; the match to TRBD1 covers 8 bases. CDR1 and CDR2 from the germline V gene are MNHNY and SVGAGI (reference sequence). The CDR3 is 15 amino acids. The V segment lost 5 bases and the J segment 8 bases; nucleotides outside the gene matches: 13. For the CDR3, the DNA is TGTGCCAGCAGTCTCTTCGCCGGGACAGGCTACGGCTACACCTTC. Its protein product is CASSLFAGTGYGYTF.